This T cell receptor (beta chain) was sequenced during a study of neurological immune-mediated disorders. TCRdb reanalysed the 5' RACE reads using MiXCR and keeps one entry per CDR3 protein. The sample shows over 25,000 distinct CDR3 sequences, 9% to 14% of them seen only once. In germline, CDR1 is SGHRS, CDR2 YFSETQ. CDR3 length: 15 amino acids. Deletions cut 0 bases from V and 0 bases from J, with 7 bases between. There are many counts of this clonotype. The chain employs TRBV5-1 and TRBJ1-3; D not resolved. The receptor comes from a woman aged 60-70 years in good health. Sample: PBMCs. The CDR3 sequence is CASSLDSVSGNTIYF. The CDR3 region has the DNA TGCGCCAGCAGCTTGGACAGCGTCTCTGGAAACACCATATATTTT.